This T cell receptor beta chain was captured by sequencing in a study of blood T cell repertoires in COVID-19. For the study at large: T cells, B-cell-depleted T cells, or PBMCs provided the cDNA or gDNA that served as material.

The repertoire was sequenced with immunoSEQ multiplex PCR; TCRdb's copy has only in-frame clones and lacks some. The sample lists approximately 170,000 clones, approximately 87% seen once, with about 4.6% in the top ten. V shed 3 bases, J shed 8 bases, and the junction held 0 bases outside the gene matches. The CDR3 spans 13 residues. Germline-derived CDR1 and CDR2 are LNHDA and SQIVND (reference sequence). For recovered donors of Cohort 3, there were two negative PCRs, clearance, or symptom resolution. This clonotype was sampled from a woman aged 50 to 65 who had recovered from COVID-19. J is TRBJ1-6 and V is TRBV19; 8 bases agree with TRBD1. Sequenced input: PBMCs or T cells enriched from blood (not recorded which). CDR3 amino acids: CASSMTGDSPLHF. CDR3 nucleotides: TGTGCCAGTAGTATGACAGGGGATTCACCCCTCCACTTT.